This T cell receptor beta chain appears in the sequencing data of a study of control samples from healthy donors and cancer patients. Trimming shortened V by 2 bases and J by 2 bases, and 11 bases separated the two germline ends. Germline CDR1 is GTSNPN and CDR2 is SVGIG (reference sequence). The CDR3 totals 14 residues. Generated by immunoSEQ multiplex PCR, the TCRdb table keeps only in-frame clones and is missing some. The sample consists of roughly 140,000 clones, over 90% of them appearing once. The specimen was blood. This chain joins TRBV30 and TRBJ2-3; D remains ambiguous. The source of this sequence is a man in his fifties or sixties in good health. For the CDR3, the DNA is TGTGCCTGGAGTAAAGTTCCGTACACAGATACGCAGTATTTT. It yields the protein CAWSKVPYTDTQYF.